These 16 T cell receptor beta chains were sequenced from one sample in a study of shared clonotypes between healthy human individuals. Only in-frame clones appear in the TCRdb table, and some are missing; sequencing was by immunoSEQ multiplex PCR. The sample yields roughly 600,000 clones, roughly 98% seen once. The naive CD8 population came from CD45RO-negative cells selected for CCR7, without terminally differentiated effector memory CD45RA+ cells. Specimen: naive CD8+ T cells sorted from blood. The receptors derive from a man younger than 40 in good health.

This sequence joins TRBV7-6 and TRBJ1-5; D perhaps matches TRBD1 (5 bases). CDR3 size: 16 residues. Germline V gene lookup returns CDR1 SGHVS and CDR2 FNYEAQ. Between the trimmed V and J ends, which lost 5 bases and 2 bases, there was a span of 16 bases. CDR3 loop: CASSADQGWGNQPQHF. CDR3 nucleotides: TGTGCCAGCAGCGCCGACCAGGGTTGGGGCAATCAGCCCCAGCATTTT.

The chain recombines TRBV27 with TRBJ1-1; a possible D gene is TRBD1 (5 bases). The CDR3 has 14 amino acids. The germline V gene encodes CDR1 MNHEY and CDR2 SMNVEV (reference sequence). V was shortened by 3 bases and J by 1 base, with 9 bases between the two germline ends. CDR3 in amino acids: CASSLRGPNTEAFF. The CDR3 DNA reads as TGTGCCAGCAGTTTGAGGGGCCCGAACACTGAAGCTTTCTTT.

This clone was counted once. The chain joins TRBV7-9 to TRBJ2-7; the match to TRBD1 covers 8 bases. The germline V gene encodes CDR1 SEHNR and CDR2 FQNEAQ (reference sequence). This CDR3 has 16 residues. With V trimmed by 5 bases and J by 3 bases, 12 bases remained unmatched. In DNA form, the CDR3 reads TGTGCCAGCAGCGGAGCAGGGGGCGATGGTCTCTACGAGCAGTACTTC. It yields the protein CASSGAGGDGLYEQYF. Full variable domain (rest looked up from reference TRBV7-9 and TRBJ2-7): DTGVSQNPRHKITKRGQNVTFRCDPISEHNRLYWYRQTLGQGPEFLTYFQNEAQLEKSRLLSDRFSAERPKGSFSTLEIQRTEQGDSAMYLCASSGAGGDGLYEQYFGPGTRLTVT.

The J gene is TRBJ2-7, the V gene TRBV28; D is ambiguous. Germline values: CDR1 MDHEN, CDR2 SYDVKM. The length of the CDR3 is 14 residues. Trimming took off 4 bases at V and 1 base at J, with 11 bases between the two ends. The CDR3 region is CASSYGPRSYEQYF. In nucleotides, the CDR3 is TGTGCCAGCAGTTACGGACCCAGGTCCTACGAGCAGTACTTC.

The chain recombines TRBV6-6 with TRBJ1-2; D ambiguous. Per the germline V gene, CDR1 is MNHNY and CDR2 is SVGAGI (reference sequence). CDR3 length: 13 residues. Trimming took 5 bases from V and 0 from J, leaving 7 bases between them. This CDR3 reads CASSKTANYGYTF. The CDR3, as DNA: TGTGCCAGCAGTAAAACAGCTAACTATGGCTACACCTTC.

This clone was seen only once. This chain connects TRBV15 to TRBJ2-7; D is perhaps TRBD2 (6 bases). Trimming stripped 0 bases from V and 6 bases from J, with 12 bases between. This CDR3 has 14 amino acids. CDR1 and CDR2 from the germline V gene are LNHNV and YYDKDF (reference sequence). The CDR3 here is CATSRDGGVPEQYF. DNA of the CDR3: TGTGCCACCAGCAGAGATGGCGGGGTCCCCGAGCAGTACTTC.

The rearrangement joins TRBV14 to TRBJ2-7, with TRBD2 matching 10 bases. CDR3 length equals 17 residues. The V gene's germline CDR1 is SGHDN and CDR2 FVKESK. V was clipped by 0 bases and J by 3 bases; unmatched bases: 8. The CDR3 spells CASSQDLLAGGFYEQYF. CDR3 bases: TGTGCCAGCAGCCAAGATTTATTAGCGGGAGGTTTCTACGAGCAGTACTTC.

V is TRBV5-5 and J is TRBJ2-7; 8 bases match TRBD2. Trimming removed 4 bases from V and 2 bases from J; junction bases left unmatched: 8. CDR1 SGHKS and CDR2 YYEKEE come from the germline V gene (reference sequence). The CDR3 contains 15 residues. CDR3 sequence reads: CASSLGDSGAYEQYF. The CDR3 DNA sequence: TGTGCCAGCAGCCTAGGGGATAGCGGGGCCTACGAGCAGTACTTC.

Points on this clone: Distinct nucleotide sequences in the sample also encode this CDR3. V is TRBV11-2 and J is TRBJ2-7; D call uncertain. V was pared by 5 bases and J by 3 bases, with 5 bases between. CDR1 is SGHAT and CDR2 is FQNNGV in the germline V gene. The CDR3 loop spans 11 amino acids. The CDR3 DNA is TGTGCCAGCAGCCCGAGCTACGAGCAGTACTTC. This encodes CASSPSYEQYF.

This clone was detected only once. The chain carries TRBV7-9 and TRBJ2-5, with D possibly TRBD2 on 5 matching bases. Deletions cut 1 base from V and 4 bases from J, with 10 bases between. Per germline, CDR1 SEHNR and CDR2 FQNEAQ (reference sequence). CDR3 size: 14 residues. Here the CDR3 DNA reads TGTGCCAGCAGCTTAGTAGGGCTAGCAGAGACCCAGTACTTC. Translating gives CASSLVGLAETQYF.

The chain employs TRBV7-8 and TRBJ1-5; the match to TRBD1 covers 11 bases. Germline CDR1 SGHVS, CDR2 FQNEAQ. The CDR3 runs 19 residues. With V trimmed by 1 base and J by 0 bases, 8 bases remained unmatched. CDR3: CASSLVPHGTGGSNQPQHF. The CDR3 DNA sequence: TGTGCCAGCAGCTTAGTACCTCACGGGACAGGGGGTAGCAATCAGCCCCAGCATTTT.

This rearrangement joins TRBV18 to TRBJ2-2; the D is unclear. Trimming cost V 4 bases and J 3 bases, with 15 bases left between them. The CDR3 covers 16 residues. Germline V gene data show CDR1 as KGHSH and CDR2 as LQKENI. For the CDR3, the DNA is TGTGCCAGCTCACGTAGGGCAGTGGGATACACCGGGGAGCTGTTTTTT. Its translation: CASSRRAVGYTGELFF.

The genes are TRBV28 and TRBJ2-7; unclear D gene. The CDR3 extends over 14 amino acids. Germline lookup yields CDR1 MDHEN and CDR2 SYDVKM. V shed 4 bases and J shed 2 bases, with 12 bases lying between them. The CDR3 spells CASSSPRQAYEQYF. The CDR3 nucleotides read TGTGCCAGCAGTTCCCCCCGACAAGCCTACGAGCAGTACTTC.

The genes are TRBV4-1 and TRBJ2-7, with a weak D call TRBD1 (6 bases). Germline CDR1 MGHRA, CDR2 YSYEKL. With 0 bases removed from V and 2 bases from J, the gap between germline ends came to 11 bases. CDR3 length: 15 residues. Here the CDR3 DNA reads TGCGCCAGCAGCCAAGAAGGTGGGGGCACCTACGAGCAGTACTTC. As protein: CASSQEGGGTYEQYF.

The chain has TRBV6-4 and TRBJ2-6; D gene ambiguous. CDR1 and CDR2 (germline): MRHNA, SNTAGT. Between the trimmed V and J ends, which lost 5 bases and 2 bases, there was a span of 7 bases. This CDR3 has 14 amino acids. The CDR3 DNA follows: TGTGCCAGCAGTACTGGGCCTGGGGCCAACGTCCTGACTTTC. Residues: CASSTGPGANVLTF.

The CDR3 loop reads CASRSRVDEQYF. As DNA, the CDR3 is TGTGCCAGCAGGTCCCGTGTCGACGAGCAGTACTTC. The chain has TRBV2 and TRBJ2-7; D unclear. V was clipped by 6 bases and J by 5 bases, with 11 bases between them. Germline V gene sequence: CDR1 SNHLY, CDR2 FYNNEI. The CDR3 loop spans 12 amino acids.